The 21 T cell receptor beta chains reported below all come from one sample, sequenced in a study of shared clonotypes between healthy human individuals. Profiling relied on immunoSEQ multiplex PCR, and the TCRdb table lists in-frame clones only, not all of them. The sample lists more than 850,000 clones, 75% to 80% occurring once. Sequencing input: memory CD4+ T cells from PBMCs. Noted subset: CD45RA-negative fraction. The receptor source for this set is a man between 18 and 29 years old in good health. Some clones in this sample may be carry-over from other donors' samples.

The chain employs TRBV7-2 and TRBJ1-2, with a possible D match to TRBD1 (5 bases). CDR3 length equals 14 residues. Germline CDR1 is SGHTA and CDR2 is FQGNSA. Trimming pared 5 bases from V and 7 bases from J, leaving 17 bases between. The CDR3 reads CASSPDAGVGGYTF. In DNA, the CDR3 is TGTGCCAGCAGCCCTGATGCGGGGGTAGGTGGCTACACCTTC.

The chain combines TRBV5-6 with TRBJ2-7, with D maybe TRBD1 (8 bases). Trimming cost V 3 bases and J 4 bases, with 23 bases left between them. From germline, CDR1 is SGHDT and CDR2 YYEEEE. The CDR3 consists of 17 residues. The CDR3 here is CASSSILGQGGRYEQYF. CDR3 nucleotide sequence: TGTGCCAGCAGCTCGATTCTCGGACAGGGAGGGAGGTACGAGCAGTACTTC. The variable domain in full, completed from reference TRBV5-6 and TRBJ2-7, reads DAGVTQSPTHLIKTRGQQVTLRCSPKSGHDTVSWYQQALGQGPQFIFQYYEEEERQRGNFPDRFSGHQFPNYSSELNVNALLLGDSALYLCASSSILGQGGRYEQYFGPGTRLTVT.

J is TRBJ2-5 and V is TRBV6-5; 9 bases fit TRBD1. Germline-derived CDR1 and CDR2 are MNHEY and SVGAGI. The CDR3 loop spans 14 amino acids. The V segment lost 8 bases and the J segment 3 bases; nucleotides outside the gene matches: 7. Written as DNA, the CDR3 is TGTGCCAGCGAGTCCCGGGACAGGGAAGAGACCCAGTACTTC. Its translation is CASESRDREETQYF.

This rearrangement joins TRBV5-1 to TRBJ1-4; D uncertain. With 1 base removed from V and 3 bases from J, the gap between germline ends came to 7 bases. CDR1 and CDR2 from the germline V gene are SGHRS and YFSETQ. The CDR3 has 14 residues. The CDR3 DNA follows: TGCGCCAGCAGCTTGCTAAGCCCTAATGAAAAACTGTTTTTT. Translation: CASSLLSPNEKLFF.

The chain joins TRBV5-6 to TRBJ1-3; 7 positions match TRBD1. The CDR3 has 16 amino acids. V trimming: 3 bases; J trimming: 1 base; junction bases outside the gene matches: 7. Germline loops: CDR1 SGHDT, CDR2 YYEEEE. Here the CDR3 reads CASSYKTGRSGNTIYF. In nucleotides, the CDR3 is TGTGCCAGCAGCTACAAGACAGGGAGGTCTGGAAACACCATATATTTT. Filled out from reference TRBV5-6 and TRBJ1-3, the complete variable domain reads DAGVTQSPTHLIKTRGQQVTLRCSPKSGHDTVSWYQQALGQGPQFIFQYYEEEERQRGNFPDRFSGHQFPNYSSELNVNALLLGDSALYLCASSYKTGRSGNTIYFGEGSWLTVV.

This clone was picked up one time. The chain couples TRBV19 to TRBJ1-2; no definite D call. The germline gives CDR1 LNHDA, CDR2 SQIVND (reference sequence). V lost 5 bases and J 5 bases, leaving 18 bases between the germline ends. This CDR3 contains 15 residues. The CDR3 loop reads CASSLGPGGPYGYTF. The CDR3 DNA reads TGTGCCAGTAGTCTCGGGCCAGGAGGCCCGTATGGCTACACCTTC. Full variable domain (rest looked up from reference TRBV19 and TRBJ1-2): DGGITQSPKYLFRKEGQNVTLSCEQNLNHDAMYWYRQDPGQGLRLIYYSQIVNDFQKGDIAEGYSVSREKKESFPLTVTSAQKNPTAFYLCASSLGPGGPYGYTFGSGTRLTVV.

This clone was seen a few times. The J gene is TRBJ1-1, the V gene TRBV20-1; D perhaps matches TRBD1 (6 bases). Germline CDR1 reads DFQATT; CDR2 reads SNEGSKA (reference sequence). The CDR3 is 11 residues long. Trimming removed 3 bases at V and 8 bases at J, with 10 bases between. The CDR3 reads CSARYRAEAFF. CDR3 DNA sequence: TGCAGTGCTAGGTACAGGGCCGAAGCTTTCTTT.

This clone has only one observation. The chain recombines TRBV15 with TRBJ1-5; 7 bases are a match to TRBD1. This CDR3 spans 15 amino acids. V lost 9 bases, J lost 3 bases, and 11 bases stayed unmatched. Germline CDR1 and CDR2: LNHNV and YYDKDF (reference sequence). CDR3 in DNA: TGTGCCACAACCAGTGGGCAGGGGGTCAATCAGCCCCAGCATTTT. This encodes CATTSGQGVNQPQHF. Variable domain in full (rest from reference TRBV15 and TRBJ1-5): DAMVIQNPRYQVTQFGKPVTLSCSQTLNHNVMYWYQQKSSQAPKLLFHYYDKDFNNEADTPDNFQSRRPNTSFCFLDIRSPGLGDTAMYLCATTSGQGVNQPQHFGDGTRLSIL.

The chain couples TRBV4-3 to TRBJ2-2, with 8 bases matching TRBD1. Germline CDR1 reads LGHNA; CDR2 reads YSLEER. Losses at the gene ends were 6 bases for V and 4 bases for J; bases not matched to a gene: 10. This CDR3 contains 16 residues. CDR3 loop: CASSNDRDRGTGELFF. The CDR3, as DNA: TGCGCCAGCAGTAACGACCGAGACAGGGGCACCGGGGAGCTGTTTTTT.

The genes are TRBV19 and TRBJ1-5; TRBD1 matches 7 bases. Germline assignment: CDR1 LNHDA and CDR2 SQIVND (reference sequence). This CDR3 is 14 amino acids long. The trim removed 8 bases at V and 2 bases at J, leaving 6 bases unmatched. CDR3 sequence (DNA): TGTGCCAGTGGAAACAGGGGAGGCAATCAGCCCCAGCATTTT. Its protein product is CASGNRGGNQPQHF.

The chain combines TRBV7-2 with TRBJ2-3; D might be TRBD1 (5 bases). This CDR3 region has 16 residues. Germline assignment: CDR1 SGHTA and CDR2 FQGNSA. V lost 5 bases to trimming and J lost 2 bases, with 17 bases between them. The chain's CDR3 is CASSVRGDVYTDTQYF. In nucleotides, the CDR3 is TGTGCCAGCAGCGTAAGGGGTGATGTCTACACAGATACGCAGTATTTT. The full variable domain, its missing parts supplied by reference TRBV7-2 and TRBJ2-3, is GAGVSQSPSNKVTEKGKDVELRCDPISGHTALYWYRQSLGQGLEFLIYFQGNSAPDKSGLPSDRFSAERTGGSVSTLTIQRTQQEDSAVYLCASSVRGDVYTDTQYFGPGTRLTVL.

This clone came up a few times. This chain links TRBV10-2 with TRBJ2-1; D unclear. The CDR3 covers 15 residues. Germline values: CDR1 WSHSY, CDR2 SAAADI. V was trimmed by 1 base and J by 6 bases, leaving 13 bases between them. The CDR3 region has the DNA TGCGCCAGCAGTGAGTATGGCTTGCCCCTCAATGAGCAGTTCTTC. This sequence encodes CASSEYGLPLNEQFF.

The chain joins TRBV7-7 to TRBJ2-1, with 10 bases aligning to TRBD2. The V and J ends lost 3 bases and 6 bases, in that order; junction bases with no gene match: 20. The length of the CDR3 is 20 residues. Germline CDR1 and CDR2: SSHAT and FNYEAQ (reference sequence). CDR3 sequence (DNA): TGTGCCAGCAGCTTCTTGGCCCAGCGGACCCTAGCGGGAGTTCCCAATGAGCAGTTCTTC. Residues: CASSFLAQRTLAGVPNEQFF.

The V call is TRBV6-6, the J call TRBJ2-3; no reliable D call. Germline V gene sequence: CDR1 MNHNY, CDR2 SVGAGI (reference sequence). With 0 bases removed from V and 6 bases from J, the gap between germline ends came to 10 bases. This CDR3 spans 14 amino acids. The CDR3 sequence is CASSYSRLADTQYF. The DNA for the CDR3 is TGTGCCAGCAGTTACTCACGACTTGCTGATACGCAGTATTTT.

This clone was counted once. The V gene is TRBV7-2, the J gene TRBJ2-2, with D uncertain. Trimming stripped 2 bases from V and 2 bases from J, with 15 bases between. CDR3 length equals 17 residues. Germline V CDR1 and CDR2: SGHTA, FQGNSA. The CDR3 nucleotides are TGTGCCAGCAGCTTATATGTTCAGGCTTACAACACCGGGGAGCTGTTTTTT. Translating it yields CASSLYVQAYNTGELFF.

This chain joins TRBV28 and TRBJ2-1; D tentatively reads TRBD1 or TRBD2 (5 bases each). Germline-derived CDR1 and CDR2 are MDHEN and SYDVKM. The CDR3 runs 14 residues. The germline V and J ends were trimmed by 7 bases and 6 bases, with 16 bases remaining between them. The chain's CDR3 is CASTPGTAANEQFF. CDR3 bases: TGTGCCAGCACTCCCGGGACGGCGGCCAATGAGCAGTTCTTC.

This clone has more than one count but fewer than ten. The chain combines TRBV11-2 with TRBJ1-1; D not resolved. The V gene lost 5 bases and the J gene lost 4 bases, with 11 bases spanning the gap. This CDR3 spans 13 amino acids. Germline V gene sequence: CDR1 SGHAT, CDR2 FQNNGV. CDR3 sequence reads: CASSLHIITEAFF. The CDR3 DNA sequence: TGTGCCAGCAGCCTCCACATAATCACTGAAGCTTTCTTT.

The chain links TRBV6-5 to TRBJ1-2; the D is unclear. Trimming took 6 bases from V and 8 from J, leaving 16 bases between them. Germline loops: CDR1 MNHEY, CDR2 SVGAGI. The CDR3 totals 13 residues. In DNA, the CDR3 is TGTGCCAGCAGCTTAACAGTGGCGGGGGGCTACACCTTC. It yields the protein CASSLTVAGGYTF.

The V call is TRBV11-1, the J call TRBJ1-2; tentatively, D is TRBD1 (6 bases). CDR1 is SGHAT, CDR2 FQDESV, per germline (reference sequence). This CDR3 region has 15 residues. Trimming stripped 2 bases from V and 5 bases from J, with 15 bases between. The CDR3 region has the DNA TGTGCCAGCAGCTTAACGGGGGCGCCTATTTATGGCTACACCTTC. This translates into CASSLTGAPIYGYTF. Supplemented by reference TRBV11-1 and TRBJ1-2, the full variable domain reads EAEVAQSPRYKITEKSQAVAFWCDPISGHATLYWYRQILGQGPELLVQFQDESVVDDSQLPKDRFSAERLKGVDSTLKIQPAELGDSAMYLCASSLTGAPIYGYTFGSGTRLTVV.

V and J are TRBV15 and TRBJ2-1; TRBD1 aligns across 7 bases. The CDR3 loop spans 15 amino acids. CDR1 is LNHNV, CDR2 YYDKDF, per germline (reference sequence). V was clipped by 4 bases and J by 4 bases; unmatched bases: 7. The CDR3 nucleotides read TGTGCCACCAGCAAAGCACAGGGGATATACAATGAGCAGTTCTTC. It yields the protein CATSKAQGIYNEQFF.

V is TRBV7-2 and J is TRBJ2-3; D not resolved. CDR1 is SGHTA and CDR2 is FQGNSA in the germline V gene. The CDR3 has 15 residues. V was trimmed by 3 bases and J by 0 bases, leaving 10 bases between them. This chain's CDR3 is CASSFNTASTDTQYF. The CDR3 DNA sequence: TGTGCCAGCAGCTTTAATACAGCTAGCACAGATACGCAGTATTTT. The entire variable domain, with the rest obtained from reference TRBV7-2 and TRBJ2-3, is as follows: GAGVSQSPSNKVTEKGKDVELRCDPISGHTALYWYRQSLGQGLEFLIYFQGNSAPDKSGLPSDRFSAERTGGSVSTLTIQRTQQEDSAVYLCASSFNTASTDTQYFGPGTRLTVL.